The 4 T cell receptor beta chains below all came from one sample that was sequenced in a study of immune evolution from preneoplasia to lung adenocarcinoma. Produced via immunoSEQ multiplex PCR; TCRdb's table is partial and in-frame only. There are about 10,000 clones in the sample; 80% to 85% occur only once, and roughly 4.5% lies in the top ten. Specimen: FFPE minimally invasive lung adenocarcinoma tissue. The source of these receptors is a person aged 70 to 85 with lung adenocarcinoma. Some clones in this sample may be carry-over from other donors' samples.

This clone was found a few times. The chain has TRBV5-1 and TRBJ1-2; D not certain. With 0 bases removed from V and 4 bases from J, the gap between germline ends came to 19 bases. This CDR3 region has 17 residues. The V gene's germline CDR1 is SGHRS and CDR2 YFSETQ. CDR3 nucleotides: TGCGCCAGCAGCTTGGTCGGACGGAACAGCCCCTCCTATGGCTACACCTTC. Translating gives CASSLVGRNSPSYGYTF.

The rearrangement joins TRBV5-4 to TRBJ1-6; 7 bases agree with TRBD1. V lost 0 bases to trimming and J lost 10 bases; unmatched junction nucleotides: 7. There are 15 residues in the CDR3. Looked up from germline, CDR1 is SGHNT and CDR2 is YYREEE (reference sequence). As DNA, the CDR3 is TGTGCCAGCAGCTTGGCGACAGGGCCTGGGTCACCCCTCCACTTT. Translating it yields CASSLATGPGSPLHF.

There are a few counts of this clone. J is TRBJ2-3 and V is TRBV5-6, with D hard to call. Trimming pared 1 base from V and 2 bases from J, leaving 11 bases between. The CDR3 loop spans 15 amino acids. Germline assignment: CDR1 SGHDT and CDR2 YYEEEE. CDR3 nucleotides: TGTGCCAGCAGCTTGTTAACATTAACCACAGATACGCAGTATTTT. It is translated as CASSLLTLTTDTQYF.

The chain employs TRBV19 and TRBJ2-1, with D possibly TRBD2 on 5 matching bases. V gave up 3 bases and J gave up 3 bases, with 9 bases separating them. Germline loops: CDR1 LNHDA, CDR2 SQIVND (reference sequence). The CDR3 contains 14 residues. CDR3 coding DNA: TGTGCCAGTAGTATGAGCGGATTCTACAATGAGCAGTTCTTC. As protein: CASSMSGFYNEQFF.